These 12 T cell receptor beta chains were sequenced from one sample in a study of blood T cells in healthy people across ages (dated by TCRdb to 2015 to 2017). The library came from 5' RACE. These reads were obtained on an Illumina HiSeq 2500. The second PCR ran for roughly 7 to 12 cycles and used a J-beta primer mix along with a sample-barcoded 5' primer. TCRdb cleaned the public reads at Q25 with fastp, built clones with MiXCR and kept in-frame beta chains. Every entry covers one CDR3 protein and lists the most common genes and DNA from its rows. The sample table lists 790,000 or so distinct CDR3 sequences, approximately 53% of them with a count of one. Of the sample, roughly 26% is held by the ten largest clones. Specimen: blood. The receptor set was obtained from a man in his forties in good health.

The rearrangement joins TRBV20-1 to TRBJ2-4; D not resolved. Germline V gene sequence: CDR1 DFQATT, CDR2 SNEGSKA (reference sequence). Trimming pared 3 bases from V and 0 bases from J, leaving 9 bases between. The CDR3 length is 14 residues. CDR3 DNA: TGCAGTGCTAGTACCCAACTAGCCAAAAACATTCAGTACTTC. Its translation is CSASTQLAKNIQYF.

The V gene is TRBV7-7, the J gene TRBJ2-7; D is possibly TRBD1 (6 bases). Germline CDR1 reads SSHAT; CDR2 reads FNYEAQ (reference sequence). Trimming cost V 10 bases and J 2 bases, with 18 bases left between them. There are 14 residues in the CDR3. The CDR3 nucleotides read TGTGCCACCCACTCGCAGGGGTCAGCCTACGAGCAGTACTTC. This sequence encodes CATHSQGSAYEQYF.

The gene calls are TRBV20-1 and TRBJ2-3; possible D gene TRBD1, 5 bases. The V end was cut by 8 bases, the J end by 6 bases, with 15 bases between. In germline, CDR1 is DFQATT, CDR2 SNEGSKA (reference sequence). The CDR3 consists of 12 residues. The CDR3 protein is CSPKSGPDTQYF. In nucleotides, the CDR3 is TGCAGTCCCAAGTCAGGGCCCGATACGCAGTATTTT.

CDR3 sequence reads: CASSLSASSQYF. In nucleotides, the CDR3 is TGTGCCAGCAGCTTAAGCGCTAGCTCTCAGTACTTC. The chain combines TRBV13 with TRBJ2-7; possible D gene TRBD2, 5 bases. The CDR3 is made up of 12 amino acids. Per germline, CDR1 PRHDT and CDR2 FYEKMQ (reference sequence). V was trimmed by 2 bases and J by 10 bases, leaving 12 bases between them.

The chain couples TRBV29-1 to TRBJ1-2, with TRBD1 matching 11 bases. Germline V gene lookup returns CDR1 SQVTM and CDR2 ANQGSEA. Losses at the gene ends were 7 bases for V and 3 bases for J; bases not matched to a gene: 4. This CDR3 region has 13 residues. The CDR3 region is CSAGQGDDYGYTF. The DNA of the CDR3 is TGCAGCGCGGGACAGGGGGACGACTATGGCTACACCTTC.

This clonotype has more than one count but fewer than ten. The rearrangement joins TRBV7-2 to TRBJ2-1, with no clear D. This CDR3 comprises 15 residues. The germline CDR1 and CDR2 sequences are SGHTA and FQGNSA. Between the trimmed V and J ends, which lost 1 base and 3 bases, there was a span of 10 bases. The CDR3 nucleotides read TGTGCCAGCAGCTTAGAAAAATCTCTCTACAATGAGCAGTTCTTC. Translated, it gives CASSLEKSLYNEQFF.

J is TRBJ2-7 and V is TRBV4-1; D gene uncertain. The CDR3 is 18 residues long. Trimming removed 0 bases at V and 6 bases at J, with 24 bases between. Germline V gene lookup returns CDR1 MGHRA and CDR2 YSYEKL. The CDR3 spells CASSQDQWGTFQSTEQYF. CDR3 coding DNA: TGCGCCAGCAGCCAAGACCAATGGGGAACTTTTCAATCAACCGAGCAGTACTTC.

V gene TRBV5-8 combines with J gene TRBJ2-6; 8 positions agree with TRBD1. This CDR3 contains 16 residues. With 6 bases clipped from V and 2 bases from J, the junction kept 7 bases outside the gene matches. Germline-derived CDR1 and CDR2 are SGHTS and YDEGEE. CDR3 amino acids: CASINRQGTGANVLTF. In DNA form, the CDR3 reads TGTGCCAGCATCAACCGACAGGGGACTGGGGCCAACGTCCTGACTTTC.

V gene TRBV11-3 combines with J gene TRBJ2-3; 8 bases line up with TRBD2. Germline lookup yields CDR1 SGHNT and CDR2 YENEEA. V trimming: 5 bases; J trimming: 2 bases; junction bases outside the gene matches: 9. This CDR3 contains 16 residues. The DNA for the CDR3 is TGTGCCAGCAGCCCCCACGGGGGGGGGATCACAGATACGCAGTATTTT. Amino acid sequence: CASSPHGGGITDTQYF.

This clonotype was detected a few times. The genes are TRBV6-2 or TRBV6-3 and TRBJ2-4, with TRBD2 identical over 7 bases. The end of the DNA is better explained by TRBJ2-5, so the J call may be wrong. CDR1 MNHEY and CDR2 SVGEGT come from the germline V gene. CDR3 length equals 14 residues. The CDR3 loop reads CASTARLARETQYF. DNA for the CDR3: TGTGCCAGCACCGCCCGACTAGCCCGCGAGACCCAGTACTTC.

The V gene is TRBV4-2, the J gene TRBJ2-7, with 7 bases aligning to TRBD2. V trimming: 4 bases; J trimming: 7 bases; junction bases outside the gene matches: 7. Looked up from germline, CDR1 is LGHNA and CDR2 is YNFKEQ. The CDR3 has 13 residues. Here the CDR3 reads CASSPQDGGEQYF. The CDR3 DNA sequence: TGTGCCAGCAGCCCTCAGGACGGGGGGGAGCAGTACTTC.

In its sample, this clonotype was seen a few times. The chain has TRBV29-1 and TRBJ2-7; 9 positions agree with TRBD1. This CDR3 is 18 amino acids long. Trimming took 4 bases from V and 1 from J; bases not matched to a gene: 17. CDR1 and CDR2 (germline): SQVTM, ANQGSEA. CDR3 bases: TGCAGCGTTGTCGAGAGACAGGGGGTAAACCCCCGATCCTACGAGCAGTACTTC. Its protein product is CSVVERQGVNPRSYEQYF.